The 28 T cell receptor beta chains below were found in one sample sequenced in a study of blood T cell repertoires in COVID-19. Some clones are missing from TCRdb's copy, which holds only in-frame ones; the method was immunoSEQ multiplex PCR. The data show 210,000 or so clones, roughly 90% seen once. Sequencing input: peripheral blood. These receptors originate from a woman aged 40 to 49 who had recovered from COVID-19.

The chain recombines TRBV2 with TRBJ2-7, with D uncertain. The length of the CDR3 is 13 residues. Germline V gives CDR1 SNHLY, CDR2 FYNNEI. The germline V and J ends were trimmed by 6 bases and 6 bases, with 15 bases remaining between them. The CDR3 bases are TGTGCCAGCAGAATAGCCGTCCTGGGCGAGCAGTACTTC. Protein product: CASRIAVLGEQYF.

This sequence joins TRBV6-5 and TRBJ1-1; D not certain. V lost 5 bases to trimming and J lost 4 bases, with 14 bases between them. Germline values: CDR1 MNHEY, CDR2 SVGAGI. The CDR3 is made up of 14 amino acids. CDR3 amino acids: CASSLGPGSTEAFF. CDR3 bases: TGTGCCAGCAGTCTTGGACCGGGGAGCACTGAAGCTTTCTTT.

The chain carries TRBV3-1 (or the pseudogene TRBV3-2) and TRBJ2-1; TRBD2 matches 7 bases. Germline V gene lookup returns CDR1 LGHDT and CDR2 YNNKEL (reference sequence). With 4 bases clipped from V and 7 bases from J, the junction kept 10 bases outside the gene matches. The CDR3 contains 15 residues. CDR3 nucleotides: TGTGCCAGCAGCCTCACATCCCTAGCGGTGAATGAGCAGTTCTTC. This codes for CASSLTSLAVNEQFF.

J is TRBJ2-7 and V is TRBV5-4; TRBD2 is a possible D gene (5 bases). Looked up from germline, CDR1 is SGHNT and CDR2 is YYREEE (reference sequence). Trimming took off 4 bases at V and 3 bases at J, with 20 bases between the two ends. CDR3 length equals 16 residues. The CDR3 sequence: CASSPFSTRSIYEQYF. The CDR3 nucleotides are TGTGCCAGCAGCCCCTTCAGTACTAGGAGTATCTACGAGCAGTACTTC.

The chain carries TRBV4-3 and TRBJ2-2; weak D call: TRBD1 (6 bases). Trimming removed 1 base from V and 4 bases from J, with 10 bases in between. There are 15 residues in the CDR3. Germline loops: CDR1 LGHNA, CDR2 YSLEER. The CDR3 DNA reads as TGCGCCAGCAGCCAAGTACAGGGTGGCACCGGGGAGCTGTTTTTT. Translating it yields CASSQVQGGTGELFF.

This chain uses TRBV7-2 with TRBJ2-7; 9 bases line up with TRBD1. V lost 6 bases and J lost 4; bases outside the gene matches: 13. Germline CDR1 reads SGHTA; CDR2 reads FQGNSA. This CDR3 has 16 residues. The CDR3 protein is CASRHMQRQGVYEQYF. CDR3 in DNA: TGTGCCAGCAGGCATATGCAAAGACAGGGGGTTTACGAGCAGTACTTC. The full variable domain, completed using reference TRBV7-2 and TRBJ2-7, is GAGVSQSPSNKVTEKGKDVELRCDPISGHTALYWYRQSLGQGLEFLIYFQGNSAPDKSGLPSDRFSAERTGGSVSTLTIQRTQQEDSAVYLCASRHMQRQGVYEQYFGPGTRLTVT.

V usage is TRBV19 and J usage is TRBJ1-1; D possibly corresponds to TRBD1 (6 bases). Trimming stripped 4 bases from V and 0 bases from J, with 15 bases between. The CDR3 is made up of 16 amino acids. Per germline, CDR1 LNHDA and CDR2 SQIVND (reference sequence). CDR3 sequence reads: CASSTLGGPMNTEAFF. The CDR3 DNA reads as TGTGCCAGTAGTACTCTCGGGGGGCCCATGAACACTGAAGCTTTCTTT.

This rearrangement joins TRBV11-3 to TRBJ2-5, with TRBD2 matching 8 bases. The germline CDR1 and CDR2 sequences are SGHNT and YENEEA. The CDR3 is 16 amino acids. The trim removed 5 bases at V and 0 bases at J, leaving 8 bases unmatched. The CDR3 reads CASSPRSSGNQETQYF. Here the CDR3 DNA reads TGTGCCAGCAGCCCCCGAAGTAGCGGGAACCAAGAGACCCAGTACTTC.

The CDR3: CASGRLGAGSPLHF. The CDR3 DNA reads TGTGCCAGCGGTCGTCTGGGGGCCGGTTCACCCCTCCACTTT. The chain uses TRBV25-1 and TRBJ1-6; tentatively, D is TRBD1 (6 bases). The CDR3 length is 14 residues. Trimming stripped 8 bases from V and 9 bases from J, with 17 bases between. Germline-derived CDR1 and CDR2 are MGHDK and SYGVNS.

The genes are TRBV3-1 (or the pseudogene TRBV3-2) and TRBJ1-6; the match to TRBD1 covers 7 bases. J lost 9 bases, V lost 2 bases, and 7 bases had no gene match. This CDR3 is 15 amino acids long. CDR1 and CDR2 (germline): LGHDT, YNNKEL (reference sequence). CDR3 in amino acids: CASSQQRQGRSPLHF. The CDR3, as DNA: TGTGCCAGCAGCCAACAAAGACAGGGTCGTTCACCCCTCCACTTT.

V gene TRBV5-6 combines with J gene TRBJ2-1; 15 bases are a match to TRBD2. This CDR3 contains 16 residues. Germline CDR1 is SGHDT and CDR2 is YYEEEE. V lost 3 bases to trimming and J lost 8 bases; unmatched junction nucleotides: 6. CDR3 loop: CASSWRTSGRGHEQFF. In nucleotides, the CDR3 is TGTGCCAGCAGCTGGAGGACTAGCGGGAGGGGCCATGAGCAGTTCTTC.

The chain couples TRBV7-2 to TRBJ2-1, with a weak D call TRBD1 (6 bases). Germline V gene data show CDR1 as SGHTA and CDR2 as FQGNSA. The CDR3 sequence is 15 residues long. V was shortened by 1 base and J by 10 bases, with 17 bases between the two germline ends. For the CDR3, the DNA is TGTGCCAGCAGCTTAGATTTTTCAGGGGCATACGAGCAGTTCTTC. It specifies CASSLDFSGAYEQFF.

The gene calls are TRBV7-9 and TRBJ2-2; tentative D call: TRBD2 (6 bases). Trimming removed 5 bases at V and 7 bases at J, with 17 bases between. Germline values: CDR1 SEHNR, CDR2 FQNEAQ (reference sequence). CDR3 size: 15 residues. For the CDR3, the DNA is TGTGCCAGCAGCGCCCATGGCAGCGGGTTCGGGGAGCTGTTTTTT. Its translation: CASSAHGSGFGELFF.

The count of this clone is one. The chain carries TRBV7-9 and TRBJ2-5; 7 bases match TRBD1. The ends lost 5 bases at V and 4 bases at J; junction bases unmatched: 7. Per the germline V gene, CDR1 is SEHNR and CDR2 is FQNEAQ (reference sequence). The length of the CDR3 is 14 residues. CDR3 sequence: CASSPSTGTETQYF. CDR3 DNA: TGTGCCAGCAGCCCCTCGACAGGGACAGAGACCCAGTACTTC.

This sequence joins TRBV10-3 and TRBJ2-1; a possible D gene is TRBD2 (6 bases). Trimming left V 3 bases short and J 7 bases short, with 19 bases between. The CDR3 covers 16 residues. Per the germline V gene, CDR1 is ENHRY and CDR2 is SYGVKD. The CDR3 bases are TGTGCCATCAGTGAAGGGGTTGGTCACGGGAGTAATGAGCAGTTCTTC. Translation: CAISEGVGHGSNEQFF.

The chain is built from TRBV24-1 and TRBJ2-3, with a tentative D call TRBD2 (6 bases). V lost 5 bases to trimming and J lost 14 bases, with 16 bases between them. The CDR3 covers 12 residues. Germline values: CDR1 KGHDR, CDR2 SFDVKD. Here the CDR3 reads CATSVSEGTPYF. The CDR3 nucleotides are TGTGCCACCAGTGTTTCTGAGGGGACTCCGTATTTT.

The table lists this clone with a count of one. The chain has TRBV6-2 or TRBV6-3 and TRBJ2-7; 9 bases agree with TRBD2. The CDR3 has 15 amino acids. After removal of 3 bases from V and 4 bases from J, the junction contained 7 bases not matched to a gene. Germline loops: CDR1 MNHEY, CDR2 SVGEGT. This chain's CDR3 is CASSYTGLAGYEQYF. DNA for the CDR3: TGTGCCAGCAGTTATACCGGCCTAGCGGGATACGAGCAGTACTTC.

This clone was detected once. CDR3 amino acids: CAIGTDLSGNTIYF. The DNA for the CDR3 is TGTGCCATCGGGACAGACCTCTCTGGAAACACCATATATTTT. J is TRBJ1-3 and V is TRBV10-3; 7 positions agree with TRBD1. The CDR3 totals 14 residues. J gave up 0 bases and V 8 bases, and 4 bases lay outside the gene matches. The V gene's germline CDR1 is ENHRY and CDR2 SYGVKD.

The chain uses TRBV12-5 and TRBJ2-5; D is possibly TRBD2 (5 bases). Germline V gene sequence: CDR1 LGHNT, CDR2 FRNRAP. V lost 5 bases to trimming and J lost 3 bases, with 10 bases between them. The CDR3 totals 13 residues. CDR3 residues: CASGRGLEETQYF. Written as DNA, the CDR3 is TGTGCTAGTGGTAGAGGGTTGGAAGAGACCCAGTACTTC.

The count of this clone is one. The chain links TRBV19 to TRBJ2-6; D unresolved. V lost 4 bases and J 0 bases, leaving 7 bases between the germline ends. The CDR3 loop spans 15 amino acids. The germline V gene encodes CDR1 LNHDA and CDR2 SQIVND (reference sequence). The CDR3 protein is CASSKVGSGANVLTF. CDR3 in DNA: TGTGCCAGTAGTAAAGTCGGCTCTGGGGCCAACGTCCTGACTTTC.

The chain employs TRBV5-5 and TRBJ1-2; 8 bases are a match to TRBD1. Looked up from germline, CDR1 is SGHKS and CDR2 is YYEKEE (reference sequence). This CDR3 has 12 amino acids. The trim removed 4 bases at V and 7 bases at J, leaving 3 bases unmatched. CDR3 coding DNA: TGTGCCAGCAGCATCGACAGGGGTGGCTACACCTTC. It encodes CASSIDRGGYTF.

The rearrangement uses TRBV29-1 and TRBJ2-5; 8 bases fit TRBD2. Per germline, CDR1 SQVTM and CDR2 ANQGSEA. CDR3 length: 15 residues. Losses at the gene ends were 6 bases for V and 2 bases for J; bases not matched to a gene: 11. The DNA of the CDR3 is TGCAGCGTGGGGGGTGGCGGGAGGCATCAAGAGACCCAGTACTTC. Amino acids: CSVGGGGRHQETQYF.

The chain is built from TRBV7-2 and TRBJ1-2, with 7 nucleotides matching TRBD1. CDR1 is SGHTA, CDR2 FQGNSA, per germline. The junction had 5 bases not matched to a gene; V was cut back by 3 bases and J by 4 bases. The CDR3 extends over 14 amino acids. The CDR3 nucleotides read TGTGCCAGCAGCTTCGGGACAGACGGCTATGGCTACACCTTC. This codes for CASSFGTDGYGYTF.

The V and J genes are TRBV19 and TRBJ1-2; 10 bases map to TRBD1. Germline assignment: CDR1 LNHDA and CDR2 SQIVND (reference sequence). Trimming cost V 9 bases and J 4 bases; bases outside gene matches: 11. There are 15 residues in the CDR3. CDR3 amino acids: CASSPPGQGTYGYTF. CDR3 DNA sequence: TGTGCCAGCTCTCCACCGGGACAGGGGACCTATGGCTACACCTTC.

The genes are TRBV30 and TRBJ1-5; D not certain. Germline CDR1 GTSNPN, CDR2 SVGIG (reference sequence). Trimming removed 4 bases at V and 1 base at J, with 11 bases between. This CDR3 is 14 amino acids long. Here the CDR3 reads CAWTPLSSNQPQHF. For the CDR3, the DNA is TGTGCCTGGACCCCCTTGTCCAGCAATCAGCCCCAGCATTTT.

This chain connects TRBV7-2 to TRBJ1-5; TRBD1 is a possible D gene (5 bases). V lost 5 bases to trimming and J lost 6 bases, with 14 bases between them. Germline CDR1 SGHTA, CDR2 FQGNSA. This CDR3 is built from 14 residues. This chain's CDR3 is CASSPWGGGQPQHF. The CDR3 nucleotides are TGTGCCAGCAGCCCATGGGGGGGAGGTCAGCCCCAGCATTTT.

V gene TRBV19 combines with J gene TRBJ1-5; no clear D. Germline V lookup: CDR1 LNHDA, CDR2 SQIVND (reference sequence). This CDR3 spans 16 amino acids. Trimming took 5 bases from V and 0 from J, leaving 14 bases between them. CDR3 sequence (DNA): TGTGCCAGTAGTGGGTCGCGGCGGAGTAGCAATCAGCCCCAGCATTTT. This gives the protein CASSGSRRSSNQPQHF.

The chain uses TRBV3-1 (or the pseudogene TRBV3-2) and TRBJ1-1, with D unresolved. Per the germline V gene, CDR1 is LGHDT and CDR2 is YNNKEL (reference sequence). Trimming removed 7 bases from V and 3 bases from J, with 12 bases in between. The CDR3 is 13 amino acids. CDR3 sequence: CASTKLRDTEAFF. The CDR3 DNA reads TGTGCCAGCACCAAATTACGCGACACTGAAGCTTTCTTT.